This TCR beta chain was recovered during a study of post-analysis software for immune sequencing data. Looking at the study overall: Several disease courses (relapsing-remitting, secondary progressive and progressive-relapsing) of multiple sclerosis were included.

Study conclusions and caveats: People with multiple sclerosis had a significantly lower normalized Chao1 diversity than controls did. About five TRBV segments were more frequent in patients than controls; TRBV5-6, TRBV5-1 and TRBV20-1 belonged to this group.

About this clonotype: The antigen is unknown.

Germline CDR1 and CDR2: SGHRS and YFSETQ. V lost 1 base to trimming and J lost 5 bases; unmatched junction nucleotides: 14. The CDR3 is 19 residues long. Unique-molecular-identifier-tagged TCR beta cDNA libraries were used. MiXCR, applied by TCRdb to the PCR reads, yields one record per CDR3 protein. The data show 820,000 or so distinct CDR3 sequences, under 70% seen once. The sample consisted of blood. The V call is TRBV5-1, the J call TRBJ2-1; the match to TRBD2 covers 11 bases. This receptor was identified in a girl between 10 and 17 years old with multiple sclerosis. Here the CDR3 DNA reads TGCGCCAGCAGCTTGTTAGTCCGGCGGGGACTAGCGGCTGACAATGAGCAGTTCTTC. The encoded protein is CASSLLVRRGLAADNEQFF. The full variable domain, rest sourced from reference TRBV5-1 and TRBJ2-1, is KAGVTQTPRYLIKTRGQQVTLSCSPISGHRSVSWYQQTPGQGLQFLFEYFSETQRNKGNFPGRFSGRQFSNSRSEMNVSTLELGDSALYLCASSLLVRRGLAADNEQFFGPGTRLTVL.